The T cell receptor beta chain under discussion was sequenced for a study of blood T cell repertoires in COVID-19. Study information: Material from acute and convalescent COVID-19 was sourced from the United States, Italy and Spain.

CDR1 and CDR2 (germline): SGHRS, YFSETQ. This CDR3 has 17 residues. V dropped 1 base and J dropped 3; count of bases not matched to a gene: 11. This clone was found a few times. The repertoire was sequenced with immunoSEQ multiplex PCR; TCRdb's copy has only in-frame clones and lacks some. The repertoire holds about 99,000 clones, with 90% to 95% as singletons. The chain employs TRBV5-1 and TRBJ2-3, with 7 nucleotides matching TRBD2. The clonotype originates from a human donor in a cohort sampled during active COVID-19. Material: peripheral blood. The CDR3 loop reads CASSLSTLSGDTDTQYF. In DNA, the CDR3 is TGCGCCAGCAGCTTGTCGACTTTGAGCGGGGATACAGATACGCAGTATTTT.